This TCR beta chain was captured by sequencing in a study of shared clonotypes between healthy human individuals. V was pared by 1 base and J by 3 bases, with 15 bases between. The CDR3 has 16 amino acids. Per the germline V gene, CDR1 is SEHNR and CDR2 is FQNEAQ (reference sequence). The method was immunoSEQ multiplex PCR; TCRdb's version includes in-frame clones alone and lacks a portion of them. The table includes roughly 500,000 clones, about 84% detected once. This TCR derives from a middle-aged woman in good health. Some clones in this sample may be carry-over from other donors' samples. The chain recombines TRBV7-9 with TRBJ2-5; either TRBD1 or TRBD2 may fit D (5 bases each). The sample consisted of PBMCs. The CDR3 nucleotides read TGTGCCAGCAGCTTAGAGGGCCGGGACGAAAAAGAGACCCAGTACTTC. The encoded protein is CASSLEGRDEKETQYF.